Listed here are 17 T cell receptor beta chains from one sample, sequenced in a study of cytomegalovirus exposure and HLA in healthy donors. Primers included in the PCR were 60 Vbeta and 13 Jbeta primers. Method: immunoSEQ multiplex PCR; TCRdb's copy keeps in-frame clones and lacks some. The table records a few hundred thousand clones, over 60% of them present only once. Specimen: PBMCs. The receptors come from a man younger than 35 in good health and CMV-seronegative.

The J gene is TRBJ1-5, the V gene TRBV28; D is unresolved. Germline loops: CDR1 MDHEN, CDR2 SYDVKM. CDR3 length: 15 residues. V dropped 6 bases and J dropped 4 bases, with 16 bases sitting between them. DNA for the CDR3: TGTGCCAGCAGACAAGGAGGGTCGCGGAATCAGCCCCAGCATTTT. Translated, it gives CASRQGGSRNQPQHF.

The chain employs TRBV2 and TRBJ1-5; 7 positions match TRBD1. This CDR3 spans 15 amino acids. Germline assignment: CDR1 SNHLY and CDR2 FYNNEI. Trimming took 1 base from V and 11 from J; bases not matched to a gene: 11. This CDR3 is CASSEDQGGILTQHF. CDR3 sequence (DNA): TGTGCCAGCAGTGAAGACCAGGGGGGTATTCTGACCCAGCATTTT. Based on the CDR3 plus reference TRBV2 and TRBJ1-5, the full variable domain is EPEVTQTPSHQVTQMGQEVILRCVPISNHLYFYWYRQILGQKVEFLVSFYNNEISEKSEIFDDQFSVERPDGSNFTLKIRSTKLEDSAMYFCASSEDQGGILTQHFGDGTRLSIL.

There are a few counts of this clone. This chain uses TRBV7-8 with TRBJ2-7; 13 bases agree with TRBD2. This CDR3 spans 16 amino acids. Germline values: CDR1 SGHVS, CDR2 FQNEAQ. Trimming cost V 0 bases and J 2 bases; bases outside gene matches: 1. CDR3 coding DNA: TGTGCCAGCAGCTTAGCGGGACTAGCGGGAACCTACGAGCAGTACTTC. This translates into CASSLAGLAGTYEQYF.

The chain couples TRBV27 to TRBJ2-7, with a weak D call TRBD1 (5 bases). The V end was cut by 2 bases, the J end by 2 bases, with 10 bases between. This CDR3 is built from 14 residues. The germline V gene has CDR1 MNHEY and CDR2 SMNVEV (reference sequence). The CDR3 nucleotides read TGTGCCAGCAGTTTAAGACAGAACACCTACGAGCAGTACTTC. Protein: CASSLRQNTYEQYF.

The gene calls are TRBV19 and TRBJ1-5; no clear D gene. The length of the CDR3 is 14 residues. Per the germline V gene, CDR1 is LNHDA and CDR2 is SQIVND (reference sequence). The V and J ends lost 10 bases and 1 base respectively, with 14 bases between them. The CDR3 is CATRREGSNQPQHF. The CDR3 region has the DNA TGTGCCACCCGCCGTGAGGGCAGCAATCAGCCCCAGCATTTT. Full variable domain (remainder filled in from reference TRBV19 and TRBJ1-5): DGGITQSPKYLFRKEGQNVTLSCEQNLNHDAMYWYRQDPGQGLRLIYYSQIVNDFQKGDIAEGYSVSREKKESFPLTVTSAQKNPTAFYLCATRREGSNQPQHFGDGTRLSIL.

The chain combines TRBV7-2 with TRBJ1-2; 7 bases are a match to TRBD1. Germline CDR1 and CDR2: SGHTA and FQGNSA. V trimming: 4 bases; J trimming: 1 base; junction bases outside the gene matches: 9. There are 16 residues in the CDR3. The CDR3 reads CASSSTGSNFNYGYTF. The CDR3 DNA follows: TGTGCCAGCAGCTCGACAGGGTCGAACTTTAACTATGGCTACACCTTC.

The V gene is TRBV4-1, the J gene TRBJ1-1; D is ambiguous. Germline CDR1 MGHRA, CDR2 YSYEKL. V dropped 0 bases and J dropped 3 bases, with 8 bases sitting between them. This CDR3 has 14 amino acids. The CDR3, as DNA: TGCGCCAGCAGCCAAGACACGAGAGACACTGAAGCTTTCTTT. As protein: CASSQDTRDTEAFF.

This CDR3 reads CSVAQLAGGIFVGQETQYF. Written as DNA, the CDR3 is TGCAGCGTTGCACAACTAGCGGGAGGGATTTTTGTCGGGCAAGAGACCCAGTACTTC. The V call is TRBV29-1, the J call TRBJ2-5; 13 positions agree with TRBD2. CDR1 SQVTM and CDR2 ANQGSEA come from the germline V gene. CDR3 length equals 19 residues. Germline trimming cut 4 bases from V and 2 bases from J; bases unmatched to any gene: 16.

This clone was picked up a small number of times. The same CDR3 arises from other DNA sequences in this sample as well. The CDR3 loop reads CASSVGTVEEQYF. CDR3 nucleotide sequence: TGTGCCAGCAGCGTAGGCACGGTAGAGGAGCAGTACTTC. This chain uses TRBV9 with TRBJ2-7; unclear D gene. CDR1 is SGDLS, CDR2 YYNGEE, per germline. The CDR3 extends over 13 amino acids. The V and J ends lost 0 bases and 7 bases respectively, with 11 bases between them.

The DNA for the CDR3 is TGCAGCGTTGTCAGCGGGCCTCTGAACTATGGCTACACCTTC. It codes for CSVVSGPLNYGYTF. The rearrangement uses TRBV29-1 and TRBJ1-2; no firm D call. Germline V gene lookup returns CDR1 SQVTM and CDR2 ANQGSEA. The CDR3 runs 14 residues. The V and J ends lost 4 bases and 2 bases respectively, with 14 bases between them.

The genes are TRBV2 and TRBJ2-5, with 7 nucleotides matching TRBD1. TRBJ2-7 explains the end of the DNA better; the J call may be wrong. The CDR3 runs to 12 residues. The germline CDR1 and CDR2 sequences are SNHLY and FYNNEI. The CDR3 loop is CASSGQGYEQYF. The CDR3 nucleotides are TGTGCCAGCAGTGGACAGGGTTACGAGCAGTACTTC.

The chain joins TRBV6-6 to TRBJ2-7, with D possibly TRBD1 on 6 matching bases. In germline, CDR1 is MNHNY, CDR2 SVGAGI (reference sequence). Trimming removed 6 bases at V and 4 bases at J, with 19 bases between. The CDR3 is 15 residues long. The CDR3 protein is CASREGSGHKYEQYF. Written as DNA, the CDR3 is TGTGCCAGCAGAGAGGGATCGGGACACAAATACGAGCAGTACTTC.

The chain couples TRBV18 to TRBJ1-1, with D possibly being TRBD1 (6 bases). Germline loops: CDR1 KGHSH, CDR2 LQKENI. V gave up 6 bases and J gave up 6 bases, with 38 bases separating them. This CDR3 spans 21 amino acids. As DNA, the CDR3 is TGTGCCAGCTCTCTCACAACAGGGTGGGCAACGGGGACCCTAATTCCGGCTGAAGCTTTCTTT. This gives the protein CASSLTTGWATGTLIPAEAFF.

The J gene is TRBJ2-1, the V gene TRBV30, with TRBD1 identical over 9 bases. Trimming at V came to 0 bases and at J to 2 bases, leaving 5 bases not matched to a gene. The length of the CDR3 is 16 residues. The germline CDR1 and CDR2 sequences are GTSNPN and SVGIG (reference sequence). The CDR3 bases are TGTGCCTGGAGTGTTACGGGACAGGGTGCCTACAATGAGCAGTTCTTC. Translated: CAWSVTGQGAYNEQFF.

The J gene is TRBJ1-2, the V gene TRBV4-3; 10 nucleotides align to TRBD1. This CDR3 has 15 residues. Germline values: CDR1 LGHNA, CDR2 YSLEER. Unmatched junction bases numbered 4, after V lost 3 bases and J lost 3 bases. For the CDR3, the DNA is TGCGCCAGCAGCCAGGCGACAGGGGGCCACTATGGCTACACCTTC. Translation: CASSQATGGHYGYTF.

This clone was seen a handful of times. The chain recombines TRBV7-9 with TRBJ1-6, with D perhaps matching TRBD1 (6 bases). Trimming pared 5 bases from V and 7 bases from J, leaving 18 bases between. The CDR3 contains 16 residues. Per germline, CDR1 SEHNR and CDR2 FQNEAQ (reference sequence). The CDR3 reads CASSPGAELTNSPLHF. CDR3 sequence (DNA): TGTGCCAGCAGCCCAGGGGCAGAACTAACCAATTCACCCCTCCACTTT.

The V gene is TRBV6-5, the J gene TRBJ2-5, with D perhaps matching TRBD1 (6 bases). This CDR3 comprises 15 residues. The V end lost 4 bases, the J end lost 7 bases, and 19 bases lay between the germline ends. Germline values: CDR1 MNHEY, CDR2 SVGAGI. This CDR3 reads CASSSGQLNGGTQYF. The DNA of the CDR3 is TGTGCCAGCAGTTCAGGACAGCTAAACGGCGGGACCCAGTACTTC.